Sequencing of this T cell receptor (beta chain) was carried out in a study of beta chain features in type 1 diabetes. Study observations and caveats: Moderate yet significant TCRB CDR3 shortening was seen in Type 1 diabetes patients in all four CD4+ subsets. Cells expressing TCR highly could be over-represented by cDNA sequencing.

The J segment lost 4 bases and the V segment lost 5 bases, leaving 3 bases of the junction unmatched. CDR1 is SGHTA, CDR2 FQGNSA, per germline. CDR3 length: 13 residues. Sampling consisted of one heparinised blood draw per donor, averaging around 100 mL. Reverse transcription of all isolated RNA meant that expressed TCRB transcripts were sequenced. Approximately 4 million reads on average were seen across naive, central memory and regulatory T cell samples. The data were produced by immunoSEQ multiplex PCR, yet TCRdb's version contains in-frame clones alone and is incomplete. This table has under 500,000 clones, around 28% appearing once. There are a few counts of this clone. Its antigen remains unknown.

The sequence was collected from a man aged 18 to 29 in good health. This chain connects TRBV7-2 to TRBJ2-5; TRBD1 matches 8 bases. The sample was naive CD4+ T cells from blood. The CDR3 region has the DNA TGTGCCAGCAGCCAACAGGGGGTAGAGACCCAGTACTTC. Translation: CASSQQGVETQYF.